This entry describes one TCR beta chain. Its matching antigen is unknown. This specimen belongs to a study of T cell responses to AZD1222 COVID-19 vaccine. The repertoire was sequenced with immunoSEQ multiplex PCR; TCRdb's copy has only in-frame clones and lacks some. The profile covers roughly 120,000 clones, with over 75% appearing a single time and 15% to 20% taken by the ten largest. Study-level points and caveats: White British people made up most donors, females outnumbered males, and clonal diversity was possibly underestimated. Vaccine-associated CD4 TCRs spanned spike, dominant at 160-218 and 743-854. Reportedly, close to half of spike-specific TCRs are directed against unmutated variant regions.

The TCR comes from an adult in good health. This specimen consisted of peripheral blood, obtained on day 0 of MenACWY control vaccination.

The chain's CDR3 is CASSPDRAVTEAFF. Written as DNA, the CDR3 is TGTGCCAGCAGCCCTGACAGGGCGGTCACTGAAGCTTTCTTT. This rearrangement joins TRBV7-2 to TRBJ1-1; 7 positions agree with TRBD1. The CDR3 is 14 residues long. Losses at the gene ends were 5 bases for V and 4 bases for J; bases not matched to a gene: 7. In germline, CDR1 is SGHTA, CDR2 FQGNSA.